Listed below are T cell receptor beta chains from one sample, sequenced in a study of identical twins. TCRdb processed the 5' RACE reads anew with MiXCR; each CDR3 protein has one entry. The data show roughly 240,000 distinct CDR3 sequences, approximately 7.3% seen once. Separately, the same data were catalogued under a study of yellow fever vaccine responses in identical twins.

The sequenced material came from CD8+ T cells sorted from blood. The receptors were gathered from a woman aged 18-29 years in good health. The CDR3 runs from the conserved cysteine through the conserved F or W. The order of the fields is V gene, CDR3 protein.

TRBV5-5 CASSQVRGGLNDEQFF
TRBV20-1 CSAVLAGGETQYF
TRBV5-5 CASSFHTYEQYF
TRBV7-9 CASSLVVAGGPQETQYF
TRBV5-6 CASSWRTSGVDTGELFF
TRBV29-1 CSVDGGGEIGELFF
TRBV7-8 CASSSPETSYEQYF
TRBV9 CASSAPDSSYEQYF
TRBV20-1 CSASPPLGDTQYF
TRBV11-2 CASSLTLANEQFF
TRBV12-3/TRBV12-4 CASLAGGPSHEQFF
TRBV14 CASSQGQNTEAFF
TRBV27 CASTFGAGDSPLHF
TRBV9 CASSPRLANNYEQYF
TRBV9 CASSPANTNEQFF
TRBV12-3/TRBV12-4 CASSSTGPDTQYF
TRBV7-9 CASSSRGSCEQYF
TRBV20-1 CCARGPKGARTYNEQFF
TRBV7-9 CASSQGGAVSYNEQFF
TRBV4-1 CASGRNTGELFF
TRBV12-3/TRBV12-4 CASTDGQGYTDTQYF
TRBV12-3/TRBV12-4 CASRGDPWNGYTF
TRBV7-8 CANPGANVLTF
TRBV7-3 CASSLTEGAGNTIYF
TRBV7-9 CASSLYEKLFF
TRBV6-5 CASTYGYTQYF
TRBV20-1 CSARAGTGKETQYF
TRBV7-8 CASSTSGQFTGELFF
TRBV7-9 CASSSSGEETQYF